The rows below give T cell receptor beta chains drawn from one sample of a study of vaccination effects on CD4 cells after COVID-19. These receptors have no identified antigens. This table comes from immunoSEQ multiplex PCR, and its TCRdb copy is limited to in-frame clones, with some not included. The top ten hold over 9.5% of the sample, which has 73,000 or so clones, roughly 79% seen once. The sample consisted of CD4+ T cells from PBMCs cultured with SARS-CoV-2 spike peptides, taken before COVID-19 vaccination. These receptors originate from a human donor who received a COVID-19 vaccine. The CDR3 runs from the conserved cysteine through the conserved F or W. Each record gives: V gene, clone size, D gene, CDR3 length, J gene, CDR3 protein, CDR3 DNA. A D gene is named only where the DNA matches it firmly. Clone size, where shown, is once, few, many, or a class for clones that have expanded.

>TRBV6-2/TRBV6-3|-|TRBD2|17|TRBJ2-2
CASSYGGLGGNAGELFF
TGTGCCAGCAGTTACGGGGGACTAGGGGGTAACGCCGGGGAGCTGTTTTTT
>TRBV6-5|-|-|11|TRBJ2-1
CASSWGGVQFF
TGTGCCAGCAGTTGGGGGGGCGTGCAGTTCTTC
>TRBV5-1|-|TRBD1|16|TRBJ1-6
CASSYTGGSGYSPLHF
TGCGCCAGCAGCTACACAGGGGGCAGTGGTTATTCACCCCTCCACTTT
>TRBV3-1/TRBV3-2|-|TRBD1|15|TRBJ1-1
CASSQGQGMNTEAFF
TGTGCCAGCAGCCAGGGACAGGGGATGAACACTGAAGCTTTCTTT
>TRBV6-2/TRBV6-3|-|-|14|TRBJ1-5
CASSYSNRDQPQHF
TGTGCCAGCAGTTACTCGAACAGAGATCAGCCCCAGCATTTT
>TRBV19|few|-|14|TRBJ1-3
CASSITGIGNTIYF
TGTGCCAGTAGTATAACAGGGATTGGAAACACCATATATTTT
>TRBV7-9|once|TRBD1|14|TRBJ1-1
CASSLNRGNTEAFF
TGTGCCAGCAGCTTGAACAGGGGCAACACTGAAGCTTTCTTT
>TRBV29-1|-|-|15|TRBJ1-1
CSVGGRGGMNTEAFF
TGCAGCGTTGGAGGTCGCGGAGGGATGAACACTGAAGCTTTCTTT
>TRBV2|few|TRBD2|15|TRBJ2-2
CASNMGLAETGELFF
TGTGCCAGCAATATGGGACTAGCGGAGACCGGGGAGCTGTTTTTT
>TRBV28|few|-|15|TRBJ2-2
CASSSSGANTGELFF
TGTGCCAGCAGTTCGTCGGGGGCAAACACCGGGGAGCTGTTTTTT
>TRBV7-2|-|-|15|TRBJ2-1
CASSSNRGSGNEQFF
TGTGCCAGCAGCTCAAACCGGGGATCCGGTAATGAGCAGTTCTTC
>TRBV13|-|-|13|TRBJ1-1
CASREGRYTEAFF
TGTGCCAGCAGAGAGGGGAGGTACACTGAAGCTTTCTTT
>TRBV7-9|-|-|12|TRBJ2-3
CASSLGTDTQYF
TGTGCCAGCAGCCTCGGAACAGATACGCAGTATTTT
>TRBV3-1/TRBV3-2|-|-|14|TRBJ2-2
CASSQVVNTGELFF
TGTGCCAGCAGCCAAGTCGTAAACACCGGGGAGCTGTTTTTT
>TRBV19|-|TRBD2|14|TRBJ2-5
CASRERGMGETQYF
TGTGCCAGTAGGGAGCGGGGAATGGGGGAGACCCAGTACTTC
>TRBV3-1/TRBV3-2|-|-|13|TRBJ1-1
CASTYSANTEAFF
TGTGCCAGCACATATTCCGCGAACACTGAAGCTTTCTTT
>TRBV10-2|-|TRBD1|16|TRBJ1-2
CASSEFWTGGNYGYTF
TGCGCCAGCAGTGAGTTCTGGACAGGGGGAAACTATGGCTACACCTTC
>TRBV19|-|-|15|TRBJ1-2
CASSMMGGAYYGYTF
TGTGCCAGTAGTATGATGGGGGGCGCTTACTATGGCTACACCTTC
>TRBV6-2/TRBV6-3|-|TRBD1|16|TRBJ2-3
CASTPPGGRGTDTQYF
TGTGCCAGCACCCCGCCAGGGGGCCGGGGCACAGATACGCAGTATTTT
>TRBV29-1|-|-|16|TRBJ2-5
CSVELFWGGAPETQYF
TGCAGCGTTGAACTCTTTTGGGGGGGGGCCCCAGAGACCCAGTACTTC
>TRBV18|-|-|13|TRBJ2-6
CASSPQGQNVLTF
TGTGCCAGCTCACCCCAGGGCCAGAACGTCCTGACTTTC
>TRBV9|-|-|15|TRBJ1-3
CASSVDGSSGNTIYF
TGTGCCAGCAGCGTAGACGGTAGCTCTGGAAACACCATATATTTT
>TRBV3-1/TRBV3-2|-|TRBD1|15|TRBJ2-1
CASSRGGTGGNEQFF
TGTGCCAGCAGCCGGGGCGGGACAGGGGGAAATGAGCAGTTCTTC
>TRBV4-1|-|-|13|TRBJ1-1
CASSQSFGTEAFF
TGCGCCAGCAGCCAATCCTTCGGGACTGAAGCTTTCTTT
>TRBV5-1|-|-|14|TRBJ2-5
CASSLVYRGETQYF
TGCGCCAGCAGCTTGGTGTATCGGGGGGAGACCCAGTACTTC
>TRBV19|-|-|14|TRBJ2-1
CASTSGDFYNEQFF
TGTGCCAGTACCTCGGGAGATTTCTACAATGAGCAGTTCTTC
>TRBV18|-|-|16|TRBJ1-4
CASSPQNTATNEKLFF
TGTGCCAGCTCACCACAGAACACCGCAACTAATGAAAAACTGTTTTTT
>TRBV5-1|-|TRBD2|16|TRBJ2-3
CASSLGPAGGTDTQYF
TGCGCCAGCAGCTTGGGTCCAGCGGGGGGCACAGATACGCAGTATTTT
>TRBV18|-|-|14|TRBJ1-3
CASSRVPTGNTIYF
TGTGCCAGCTCACGGGTCCCGACTGGAAACACCATATATTTT
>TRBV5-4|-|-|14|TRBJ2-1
CASRGGGFVDEQFF
TGTGCCAGCAGGGGAGGGGGGTTTGTGGATGAGCAGTTCTTC
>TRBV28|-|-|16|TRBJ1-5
CASLAFSQLGNQPQHF
TGTGCCAGTCTCGCTTTCTCGCAGCTGGGCAATCAGCCCCAGCATTTT
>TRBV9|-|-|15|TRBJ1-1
CASSPREGGYTEAFF
TGTGCCAGCAGCCCCCGGGAGGGGGGGTACACTGAAGCTTTCTTT
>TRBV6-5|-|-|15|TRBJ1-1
CASSLVDSLNTEAFF
TGTGCCAGCAGCCTAGTGGACAGTCTGAACACTGAAGCTTTCTTT
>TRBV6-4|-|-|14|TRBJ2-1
CASRRTGSVFEQFF
TGTGCCAGCAGAAGGACGGGTTCTGTTTTTGAGCAGTTCTTC
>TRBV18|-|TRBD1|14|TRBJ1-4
CASSPGQQGEKLFF
TGTGCCAGCTCACCGGGACAACAGGGGGAAAAACTGTTTTTT
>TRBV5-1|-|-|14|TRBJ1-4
CASSLDLTNEKLFF
TGCGCCAGCAGCTTGGACCTAACTAATGAAAAACTGTTTTTT
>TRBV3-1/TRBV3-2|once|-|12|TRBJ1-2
CASSQGERGYTF
TGTGCCAGCAGCCAGGGGGAGAGGGGCTACACCTTC
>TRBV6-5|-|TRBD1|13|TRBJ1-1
CASSRDSLAEAFF
TGTGCCAGCAGTCGGGACAGTCTCGCTGAAGCTTTCTTT
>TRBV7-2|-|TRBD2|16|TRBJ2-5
CASSLTSGGLVLAQYF
TGTGCCAGCAGCTTAACTAGCGGGGGGCTGGTTTTGGCCCAGTACTTC
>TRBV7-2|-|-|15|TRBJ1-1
CASRDSYPRDTEAFF
TGTGCCAGCAGAGACAGTTACCCAAGGGACACTGAAGCTTTCTTT
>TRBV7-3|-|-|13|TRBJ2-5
CASSPGSGETQYF
TGTGCCAGCAGCCCAGGGAGTGGAGAGACCCAGTACTTC
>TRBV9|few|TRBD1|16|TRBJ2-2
CASSVAAGGQGGELFF
TGTGCCAGCAGCGTAGCCGCAGGGGGCCAGGGCGGGGAGCTGTTTTTT
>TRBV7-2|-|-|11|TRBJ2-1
CASSLVSEQFF
TGTGCCAGCAGCCTAGTTAGTGAGCAGTTCTTC
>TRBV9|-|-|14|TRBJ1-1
CASSPLRLNTEAFF
TGTGCCAGCAGCCCCCTGAGGCTCAACACTGAAGCTTTCTTT
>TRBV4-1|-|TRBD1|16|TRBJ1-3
CASSRQGATSGNTIYF
TGCGCCAGCAGCAGACAGGGGGCTACCTCTGGAAACACCATATATTTT
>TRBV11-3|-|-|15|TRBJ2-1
CASSLGGVTYNEQFF
TGTGCCAGCAGCTTAGGGGGGGTTACGTACAATGAGCAGTTCTTC
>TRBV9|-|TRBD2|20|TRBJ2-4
CASSADPLAGGRLAKNIQYF
TGTGCCAGCAGCGCAGACCCCCTAGCGGGGGGGAGACTAGCCAAAAACATTCAGTACTTC
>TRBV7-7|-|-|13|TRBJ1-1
CASSLTRGTEAFF
TGTGCCAGCAGCTTAACGCGGGGCACTGAAGCTTTCTTT
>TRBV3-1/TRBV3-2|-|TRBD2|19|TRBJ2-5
CASSQGGLAGGLGQETQYF
TGTGCCAGCAGCCAGGGGGGACTAGCGGGGGGGCTAGGGCAAGAGACCCAGTACTTC
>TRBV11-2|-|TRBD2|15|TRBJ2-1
CASSLTSGGAGEQFF
TGTGCCAGCAGCTTGACTAGCGGGGGGGCTGGTGAGCAGTTCTTC
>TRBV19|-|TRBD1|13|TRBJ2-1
CASSINRGDEQFF
TGTGCCAGTAGTATAAACAGGGGCGATGAGCAGTTCTTC
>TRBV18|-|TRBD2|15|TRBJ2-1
CASSPTTSGYNEQFF
TGTGCCAGCTCACCGACAACTAGCGGTTACAATGAGCAGTTCTTC